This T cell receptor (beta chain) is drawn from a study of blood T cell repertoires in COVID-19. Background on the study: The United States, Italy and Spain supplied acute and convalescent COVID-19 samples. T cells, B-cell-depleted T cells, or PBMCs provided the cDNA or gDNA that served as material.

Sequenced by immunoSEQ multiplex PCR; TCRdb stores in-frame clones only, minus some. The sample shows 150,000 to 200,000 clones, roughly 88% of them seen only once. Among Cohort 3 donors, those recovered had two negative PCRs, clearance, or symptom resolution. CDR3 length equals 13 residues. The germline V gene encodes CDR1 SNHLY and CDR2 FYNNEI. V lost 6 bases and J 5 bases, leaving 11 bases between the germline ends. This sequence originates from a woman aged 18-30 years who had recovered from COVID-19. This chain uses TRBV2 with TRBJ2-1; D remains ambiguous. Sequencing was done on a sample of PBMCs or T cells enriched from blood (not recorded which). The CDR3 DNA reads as TGTGCCAGCAGCTCCGACTCTAACAATGAGCAGTTCTTC. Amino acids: CASSSDSNNEQFF.